Detailed here is one TCR beta chain. This could be a read error, since a much larger clone is one nucleotide away. Researchers took RNA transcripts and amplified TCR beta CDR3 regions from them. HTBI primers served in a first-round RT-PCR, which a second-round multiplex PCR followed. TCRdb analysed the multiplex PCR reads with MiXCR anew, one entry per CDR3 protein. The data hold about 400,000 distinct CDR3 sequences, with around 19% observed a single time. This specimen comes from a study of Graves' ophthalmopathy and Graves' hyperthyroidism. CDR3 length: 14 amino acids. Germline assignment: CDR1 GTSNPN and CDR2 SVGIG (reference sequence).

Sequencing used peripheral blood. This chain joins TRBV30 and TRBJ2-7, with 11 nucleotides matching TRBD1. The source is a woman aged 18-29 years with Graves' ophthalmopathy. The CDR3 here is CARSGDRGVYEQYF. The DNA for the CDR3 is TGTGCCCGGAGTGGGGACAGGGGGGTCTACGAGCAGTACTTC. Together with reference TRBV30 and TRBJ2-7, the CDR3 gives the full variable domain: SQTIHQWPATLVQPVGSPLSLECTVEGTSNPNLYWYRQAAGRGLQLLFYSVGIGQISSEVPQNLSASRPQDRQFILSSKKLLLSDSGFYLCARSGDRGVYEQYFGPGTRLTVT.